Listed here are 23 T cell receptor beta chains from one sample, sequenced in a study of blood T cells in healthy people across ages. Primed by a sample-barcoded 5' primer and a J-beta primer mix, a second PCR proceeded for about 7 to 12 cycles. TCRdb re-analysed the 5' RACE reads in MiXCR, keeping a single row per CDR3 protein. The table lists over a million distinct CDR3 sequences, about 23% of them singletons. Another study also made use of these data, one on T cells of mothers and their children.

Sequenced: blood. Receptors were obtained from a girl aged 2 to 9 in good health.

The rearrangement uses TRBV5-6 and TRBJ2-5; D uncertain. The DNA matches TRBJ2-1 better at its end, which makes the J call doubtful. CDR1 SGHDT and CDR2 YYEEEE come from the germline V gene. CDR3 length: 13 amino acids. The CDR3 protein is CASTLPSANEQFF. As DNA, the CDR3 is TGTGCCAGCACCCTGCCCAGCGCCAATGAGCAGTTCTTC.

This clonotype was observed a few times. The chain combines TRBV20-1 with TRBJ2-4, with TRBD1 as a possible D gene (5 bases). This CDR3 is built from 12 residues. Trimming cost V 5 bases and J 5 bases, with 10 bases left between them. The germline V gene has CDR1 DFQATT and CDR2 SNEGSKA (reference sequence). CDR3: CSARLGENIQYF. DNA of the CDR3: TGCAGTGCTCGATTAGGGGAAAACATTCAGTACTTC.

There are a few counts of this clonotype. This chain joins TRBV6-5 and TRBJ2-1; TRBD1 matches at 8 bases. The length of the CDR3 is 14 residues. Germline V lookup: CDR1 MNHEY, CDR2 SVGAGI. The trim removed 6 bases at V and 8 bases at J, leaving 9 bases unmatched. CDR3 region: CASRVDRVLDEQFF. CDR3 DNA: TGTGCCAGCAGGGTGGACAGGGTTTTAGATGAGCAGTTCTTC.

The V and J genes are TRBV7-9 and TRBJ2-5; 8 bases map to TRBD1. The DNA end is a closer match to TRBJ2-1, so the J assignment may be wrong. The germline V gene has CDR1 SEHNR and CDR2 FQNEAQ (reference sequence). The CDR3 runs 15 residues. CDR3 bases: TGTGCCAGCAGCTTAGAAAGACAGGGGACGAATGAGCAGTTCTTC. Its protein is CASSLERQGTNEQFF.

The chain combines TRBV12-3 or TRBV12-4 with TRBJ2-1; D is ambiguous. The CDR3 length is 12 residues. Trimming cost V 6 bases and J 6 bases, with 9 bases left between them. CDR3 sequence reads: CASSPTTNEQFF. Written as DNA, the CDR3 is TGTGCCAGCAGCCCAACTACCAATGAGCAGTTCTTC.

This clonotype showed up just a few times. The J gene is TRBJ2-7, the V gene TRBV4-2, with TRBD2 identical over 8 bases. The CDR3 sequence is 14 residues long. Germline CDR1 is LGHNA and CDR2 is YNFKEQ. V shed 1 base, J shed 4 bases, and the junction held 3 bases outside the gene matches. CDR3 region: CASSQAKREYEQYF. In nucleotides, the CDR3 is TGTGCCAGCAGCCAAGCTAAGCGGGAGTACGAGCAGTACTTC.

This clonotype was observed a few times. The chain combines TRBV6-6 with TRBJ2-7, with D possibly matching TRBD2 (6 bases). CDR3 size: 14 residues. Trimming removed 6 bases at V and 0 bases at J, with 12 bases between. Germline CDR1 MNHNY, CDR2 SVGAGI (reference sequence). As DNA, the CDR3 is TGTGCCAGCAGGAACGACGGGAGCTCCTACGAGCAGTACTTC. It specifies CASRNDGSSYEQYF.

The rearrangement links TRBV2 to TRBJ2-3, with 8 bases that match TRBD1. Germline V gene lookup returns CDR1 SNHLY and CDR2 FYNNEI. V gave up 8 bases and J gave up 8 bases; unmatched junction bases: 12. The CDR3 totals 14 residues. CDR3 in DNA: TGTGCCAGCCTTAATCCTGCAGGGGGCGTTACGCAGTATTTT. It is translated as CASLNPAGGVTQYF. The variable domain in full, with the rest retrieved from reference TRBV2 and TRBJ2-3, is EPEVTQTPSHQVTQMGQEVILRCVPISNHLYFYWYRQILGQKVEFLVSFYNNEISEKSEIFDDQFSVERPDGSNFTLKIRSTKLEDSAMYFCASLNPAGGVTQYFGPGTRLTVL.

This clonotype has just a few counts. The chain employs TRBV12-3 or TRBV12-4 and TRBJ2-7, with D possibly matching TRBD1 (5 bases). The CDR3 is 14 amino acids. The germline V and J ends were trimmed by 3 bases and 2 bases, with 11 bases remaining between them. The CDR3 sequence is CASSLQGPAYEQYF. The CDR3 DNA reads as TGTGCCAGCAGTTTGCAGGGTCCGGCCTACGAGCAGTACTTC.

The rearrangement links TRBV3-1 to TRBJ2-2, with D unclear. Germline CDR1 is LGHDT and CDR2 is YNNKEL (reference sequence). The CDR3 is made up of 15 amino acids. V shed 0 bases and J shed 4 bases, with 9 bases lying between them. The CDR3 spells CASSQEDYITGELFF. The CDR3 nucleotides read TGTGCCAGCAGCCAAGAGGATTATATCACCGGGGAGCTGTTTTTT.

The chain recombines TRBV28 with TRBJ2-7; tentatively, D is TRBD1 (5 bases). This CDR3 is 13 amino acids long. V gave up 6 bases and J gave up 0 bases, with 9 bases separating them. From germline, CDR1 is MDHEN and CDR2 SYDVKM. In DNA, the CDR3 is TGTGCCAGCAGCGGCAGGGTCTCCTACGAGCAGTACTTC. This codes for CASSGRVSYEQYF.

In this sample, this clonotype turned up a few times. The chain combines TRBV11-1 with TRBJ2-3; a possible D gene is TRBD2 (7 bases). Germline values: CDR1 SGHAT, CDR2 FQDESV (reference sequence). This CDR3 spans 16 amino acids. V was cut by 4 bases and J by 6 bases, with 20 bases left in between. CDR3 DNA: TGTGCCAGCAGCTCCGGGACGAAGGGGGGGAGGGATACGCAGTATTTT. Amino acid sequence: CASSSGTKGGRDTQYF.

This chain joins TRBV21-1 and TRBJ2-7. TRBV21-1 represents a pseudogene. CDR3 length equals 15 residues. Written as DNA, the CDR3 is TGTGCCAGCAGCAACCGGACGTGGAACCCCTACGAGCAGTACTTC. It codes for CASSNRTWNPYEQYF.

This clonotype was recorded a few times. The chain joins TRBV5-1 to TRBJ1-5; D gene unclear. With 4 bases removed from V and 6 bases from J, the gap between germline ends came to 17 bases. The CDR3 extends over 15 amino acids. CDR1 and CDR2 from the germline V gene are SGHRS and YFSETQ. CDR3 sequence: CASSEDATGSQPQHF. CDR3 DNA sequence: TGCGCCAGCAGCGAGGACGCCACTGGGAGTCAGCCCCAGCATTTT.

This clonotype was detected a few times. The V and J genes are TRBV11-2 and TRBJ2-7; 7 bases line up with TRBD2. CDR1 and CDR2 (germline): SGHAT, FQNNGV. J lost 0 bases, V lost 3 bases, and 8 bases had no gene match. CDR3 length equals 16 residues. The CDR3 DNA reads as TGTGCCAGCAGCTTTTACATGGGAGGGAGCTCCTACGAGCAGTACTTC. It codes for CASSFYMGGSSYEQYF.

The genes are TRBV7-9 and TRBJ1-2; D is possibly TRBD1 (5 bases). The germline CDR1 and CDR2 sequences are SEHNR and FQNEAQ (reference sequence). The V and J ends lost 2 bases and 4 bases respectively, with 17 bases between them. The CDR3 totals 16 residues. The CDR3: CASSLFRTTTSYGYTF. The CDR3 DNA follows: TGTGCCAGCAGCTTATTTAGGACAACCACTAGCTATGGCTACACCTTC.

This chain links TRBV2 with TRBJ1-1; no clear D gene. The CDR3 covers 13 residues. Looked up from germline, CDR1 is SNHLY and CDR2 is FYNNEI. V gave up 8 bases and J gave up 1 base, with 11 bases separating them. The CDR3 sequence: CASPDGANTEAFF. The CDR3 bases are TGTGCCAGCCCGGACGGAGCGAACACTGAAGCTTTCTTT.

This clonotype was recorded a few times. V is TRBV29-1 and J is TRBJ2-3, with D unclear. CDR1 and CDR2 from the germline V gene are SQVTM and ANQGSEA. Deletions cut 4 bases from V and 2 bases from J, with 7 bases between. The CDR3 runs to 12 residues. The CDR3 DNA is TGCAGCGTTGTTGAGGACACAGATACGCAGTATTTT. Translation gives CSVVEDTDTQYF.

The rearrangement links TRBV4-2 to TRBJ1-5; D unresolved. Germline loops: CDR1 LGHNA, CDR2 YNFKEQ. The ends were cut back, 0 bases at V and 0 bases at J, with 12 bases in the middle. The CDR3 runs 17 residues. The CDR3: CASSQDHPAYSNQPQHF. The CDR3 bases are TGTGCCAGCAGCCAAGATCACCCAGCTTATAGCAATCAGCCCCAGCATTTT.

This clonotype was seen a handful of times. This chain connects TRBV7-9 to TRBJ2-1, with 15 nucleotides matching TRBD2. The closer fit of TRBJ2-5 to the DNA end suggests the J call may be wrong. Germline V gene lookup returns CDR1 SEHNR and CDR2 FQNEAQ (reference sequence). CDR3 length: 17 amino acids. DNA of the CDR3: TGTGCCAGCAGCACGGGACTAGCGGGAGGAGGTGGAGAGACCCAGTACTTC. This encodes CASSTGLAGGGGETQYF.

This clonotype has only a few counts. The rearrangement joins TRBV25-1 to TRBJ1-1; D remains ambiguous. The V gene's germline CDR1 is MGHDK and CDR2 SYGVNS. This CDR3 comprises 17 residues. The V and J ends lost 3 bases and 3 bases respectively, with 20 bases between them. CDR3 coding DNA: TGTGCCAGCAGTGAGAGTTTCCTTTGGACGGCTTACACTGAAGCTTTCTTT. It specifies CASSESFLWTAYTEAFF.

The rearrangement joins TRBV12-3 or TRBV12-4 to TRBJ2-3; TRBD2 agrees at 15 bases. The V and J ends lost 7 bases and 3 bases, in that order; junction bases with no gene match: 14. This CDR3 comprises 19 residues. The CDR3 DNA reads TGTGCCAGCAATAAGAAAGGGACTAGCGGGGGGAACTTGACAGATACGCAGTATTTT. As protein: CASNKKGTSGGNLTDTQYF.

The chain carries TRBV4-1 and TRBJ2-7, with D perhaps TRBD1 (5 bases). Trimming pared 0 bases from V and 4 bases from J, leaving 16 bases between. The CDR3 is 16 amino acids. The germline V gene has CDR1 MGHRA and CDR2 YSYEKL. In DNA, the CDR3 is TGCGCCAGCAGCCAAGAACCCCAAGACAGCTGGTACGAGCAGTACTTC. Its protein product is CASSQEPQDSWYEQYF.